This T cell receptor (beta chain) was documented in a study of cytomegalovirus exposure and HLA in healthy donors. This CDR3 contains 12 residues. V was trimmed by 6 bases and J by 3 bases, leaving 8 bases between them. Germline CDR1 reads KGHSH; CDR2 reads LQKENI. This PCR relied on a set of 60 Vbeta primers and 13 Jbeta primers. Some clones are missing from TCRdb's copy, which holds only in-frame ones; the method was immunoSEQ multiplex PCR. The sample shows roughly 110,000 clones, 82% of them seen only once. Sequencing was carried out using PBMCs. V usage is TRBV18 and J usage is TRBJ1-1; the D is unclear. The sequence derives from a man between 25 and 39 years old in good health and CMV-seropositive. CDR3 bases: TGTGCCAGCTCCCGGTCGTACACTGAAGCTTTCTTT. Its protein product is CASSRSYTEAFF.